Listed below are T cell receptor beta chains from one sample, sequenced in a study of T cells after yellow fever vaccination. One entry per CDR3 protein results from TCRdb running MiXCR on the 5' RACE reads. The data contain hundreds of thousands of distinct CDR3 sequences, over 4.5% of them singletons. The specimen was CD4+ T cells sorted from PBMCs, collected on the day of the yellow fever booster vaccination. All receptors come from a man in his late teens or twenties who received the YFV17D yellow fever vaccine. CDR3s include the opening cysteine and the closing phenylalanine or tryptophan. The order of the fields is J gene, V gene, clone size, D gene, CDR3 protein, CDR3 DNA. The D gene is left open where the match is weak. Some rows mark clone size as missing; the rest say once, few, many or name a class of expanded clone.

J gene: TRBJ2-7
V gene: TRBV6-2/TRBV6-3
clone size: few
D gene: NA
CDR3 protein: CASSYLRKAYEQYF
CDR3 DNA: TGTGCCAGCAGTTACCTACGGAAGGCCTACGAGCAGTACTTC

J gene: TRBJ2-2
V gene: TRBV11-2
clone size: many
D gene: TRBD1
CDR3 protein: CASSFLRQGGELFF
CDR3 DNA: TGTGCCAGCAGCTTTCTTCGACAGGGAGGGGAGCTGTTTTTT

J gene: TRBJ1-1
V gene: TRBV19
clone size: NA
D gene: NA
CDR3 protein: CASSTTQAPGTEAFF
CDR3 DNA: TGTGCCAGTAGTACGACACAGGCTCCGGGCACTGAAGCTTTCTTT

J gene: TRBJ1-4
V gene: TRBV5-6
clone size: NA
D gene: NA
CDR3 protein: CASSLGRAHYEKLFF
CDR3 DNA: TGTGCCAGCAGCTTGGGAAGGGCCCACTATGAAAAACTGTTTTTT

J gene: TRBJ1-1
V gene: TRBV6-5
clone size: few
D gene: NA
CDR3 protein: CASSYALLNTEAFF
CDR3 DNA: TGTGCCAGCAGTTACGCACTTTTGAACACTGAAGCTTTCTTT

J gene: TRBJ2-1
V gene: TRBV15
clone size: few
D gene: TRBD2
CDR3 protein: CATSRDGSGGSNEQFF
CDR3 DNA: TGTGCCACCAGCAGAGATGGGAGCGGGGGGTCGAATGAGCAGTTCTTC

J gene: TRBJ2-1
V gene: TRBV7-6
clone size: many
D gene: NA
CDR3 protein: CASTNGGDEQFF
CDR3 DNA: TGTGCCAGCACCAACGGAGGGGATGAGCAGTTCTTC

J gene: TRBJ1-1
V gene: TRBV5-1
clone size: NA
D gene: NA
CDR3 protein: CASSLGLLAEAFF
CDR3 DNA: TGCGCCAGCAGCTTGGGTCTACTTGCTGAAGCTTTCTTT

J gene: TRBJ2-5
V gene: TRBV11-2
clone size: few
D gene: TRBD2
CDR3 protein: CASSFSGGAYETQYF
CDR3 DNA: TGTGCCAGCAGCTTTAGCGGGGGGGCCTATGAGACCCAGTACTTC

J gene: TRBJ1-1
V gene: TRBV28
clone size: few
D gene: NA
CDR3 protein: CASNELGTEAFF
CDR3 DNA: TGTGCCAGCAACGAACTTGGCACTGAAGCTTTCTTT

J gene: TRBJ1-2
V gene: TRBV10-3
clone size: NA
D gene: NA
CDR3 protein: CAITEGFPVYGYTF
CDR3 DNA: TGTGCCATCACGGAGGGTTTTCCGGTCTATGGCTACACCTTC

J gene: TRBJ2-5
V gene: TRBV27
clone size: NA
D gene: TRBD2
CDR3 protein: CASRTPGLAGMETQYF
CDR3 DNA: TGTGCCAGCAGAACGCCGGGACTAGCGGGGATGGAGACCCAGTACTTC

J gene: TRBJ1-1
V gene: TRBV29-1
clone size: many
D gene: NA
CDR3 protein: CSVSTGLTEAFF
CDR3 DNA: TGCAGCGTGAGTACAGGGTTGACTGAAGCTTTCTTT

J gene: TRBJ2-1
V gene: TRBV24-1
clone size: few
D gene: TRBD2
CDR3 protein: CATSLPAGVGEQFF
CDR3 DNA: TGTGCCACCAGTCTCCCCGCGGGGGTGGGTGAGCAGTTCTTC

J gene: TRBJ2-2
V gene: TRBV2
clone size: few
D gene: TRBD1
CDR3 protein: CASNPQGSNTGELFF
CDR3 DNA: TGTGCCAGCAACCCACAGGGGTCGAACACCGGGGAGCTGTTTTTT

J gene: TRBJ1-1
V gene: TRBV6-5
clone size: NA
D gene: NA
CDR3 protein: CASRGGETEAFF
CDR3 DNA: TGTGCCAGTAGGGGAGGGGAGACTGAAGCTTTCTTT

J gene: TRBJ1-5
V gene: TRBV9
clone size: few
D gene: NA
CDR3 protein: CASSAQGLRQPQHF
CDR3 DNA: TGTGCCAGCAGCGCCCAGGGACTCAGACAGCCCCAGCATTTT

J gene: TRBJ1-2
V gene: TRBV9
clone size: few
D gene: NA
CDR3 protein: CASSVVGTSQGYTF
CDR3 DNA: TGTGCCAGCAGCGTAGTCGGGACATCCCAAGGCTACACCTTC

J gene: TRBJ2-3
V gene: TRBV6-5
clone size: many
D gene: NA
CDR3 protein: CASSSRGRGSSTDTQYF
CDR3 DNA: TGTGCCAGCAGTAGCCGGGGGCGGGGGAGTAGCACAGATACGCAGTATTTT

J gene: TRBJ2-3
V gene: TRBV4-2
clone size: many
D gene: NA
CDR3 protein: CASSQENVVAGTDTQYF
CDR3 DNA: TGCGCCAGCAGCCAAGAGAATGTGGTTGCTGGCACAGATACGCAGTATTTT

J gene: TRBJ2-7
V gene: TRBV4-1
clone size: many
D gene: NA
CDR3 protein: CASSRVQGVPYEQYF
CDR3 DNA: TGCGCCAGCAGCCGAGTACAGGGAGTTCCCTACGAGCAGTACTTC

J gene: TRBJ1-4
V gene: TRBV7-9
clone size: few
D gene: NA
CDR3 protein: CASSWEVNEKLFF
CDR3 DNA: TGTGCCAGCAGCTGGGAGGTTAATGAAAAACTGTTTTTT

J gene: TRBJ2-2
V gene: TRBV20-1
clone size: few
D gene: NA
CDR3 protein: CSARKGRHTGELFF
CDR3 DNA: TGCAGTGCTCGGAAGGGACGGCACACCGGGGAGCTGTTTTTT

J gene: TRBJ2-3
V gene: TRBV20-1
clone size: many
D gene: NA
CDR3 protein: CSANTGLWADTQYF
CDR3 DNA: TGCAGTGCGAACACAGGGTTGTGGGCAGATACGCAGTATTTT

J gene: TRBJ2-3
V gene: TRBV5-1
clone size: few
D gene: NA
CDR3 protein: CASSLGGMTSTDTQYF
CDR3 DNA: TGCGCCAGCAGCTTGGGGGGAATGACTAGCACAGATACGCAGTATTTT

J gene: TRBJ1-6
V gene: TRBV9
clone size: NA
D gene: TRBD1
CDR3 protein: CASSVGRGTGVQSPLHF
CDR3 DNA: TGTGCCAGCAGCGTAGGCAGGGGGACAGGGGTACAATCACCCCTCCACTTT

J gene: TRBJ1-2
V gene: TRBV11-2
clone size: few
D gene: NA
CDR3 protein: CASKRTGKLGGYTF
CDR3 DNA: TGTGCCAGCAAACGAACAGGGAAGTTGGGTGGCTACACCTTC

J gene: TRBJ1-1
V gene: TRBV20-1
clone size: NA
D gene: NA
CDR3 protein: CSARDGTNTEAFF
CDR3 DNA: TGCAGTGCTAGAGATGGAACGAACACTGAAGCTTTCTTT

J gene: TRBJ1-1
V gene: TRBV4-1
clone size: few
D gene: NA
CDR3 protein: CASSHLTGRDTEAFF
CDR3 DNA: TGCGCCAGCAGCCACCTCACAGGGAGGGACACTGAAGCTTTCTTT

J gene: TRBJ1-6
V gene: TRBV12-3/TRBV12-4
clone size: many
D gene: TRBD1
CDR3 protein: CASSLWDRDSPLHF
CDR3 DNA: TGTGCCAGCAGTTTATGGGACAGGGATTCACCCCTCCACTTT

J gene: TRBJ2-5
V gene: TRBV3-1
clone size: NA
D gene: TRBD1
CDR3 protein: CASSQPRQGAAGRKETQYF
CDR3 DNA: TGTGCCAGCAGCCAGCCTAGACAGGGGGCGGCAGGCAGGAAGGAGACCCAGTACTTC

J gene: TRBJ2-5
V gene: TRBV24-1
clone size: NA
D gene: TRBD2
CDR3 protein: CATRASGGETQYF
CDR3 DNA: TGTGCCACCAGGGCTAGCGGGGGTGAGACCCAGTACTTC

J gene: TRBJ1-5
V gene: TRBV29-1
clone size: few
D gene: NA
CDR3 protein: CSVEEGGVRQPQHF
CDR3 DNA: TGCAGCGTTGAAGAAGGAGGGGTACGGCAGCCCCAGCATTTT

J gene: TRBJ1-1
V gene: TRBV28
clone size: many
D gene: TRBD1
CDR3 protein: CASSIWTGAVAEAFF
CDR3 DNA: TGTGCCAGCAGTATATGGACAGGGGCAGTTGCTGAAGCTTTCTTT

J gene: TRBJ1-5
V gene: TRBV7-9
clone size: NA
D gene: NA
CDR3 protein: CASSSSWGNQPQHF
CDR3 DNA: TGTGCCAGCAGCAGCAGCTGGGGTAATCAGCCCCAGCATTTT

J gene: TRBJ1-1
V gene: TRBV20-1
clone size: NA
D gene: NA
CDR3 protein: CSARGLQDRNTEAFF
CDR3 DNA: TGCAGTGCTAGAGGTTTGCAGGATCGGAACACTGAAGCTTTCTTT

J gene: TRBJ1-1
V gene: TRBV12-3/TRBV12-4
clone size: few
D gene: NA
CDR3 protein: CASSRREENTEAFF
CDR3 DNA: TGTGCCAGCAGTCGCAGGGAGGAGAACACTGAAGCTTTCTTT

J gene: TRBJ2-1
V gene: TRBV18
clone size: NA
D gene: TRBD1
CDR3 protein: CASSPLTGVINEQFF
CDR3 DNA: TGTGCCAGCTCACCATTGACAGGGGTGATCAATGAGCAGTTCTTC

J gene: TRBJ2-3
V gene: TRBV10-3
clone size: NA
D gene: NA
CDR3 protein: CAISPSEGRGTDTQYF
CDR3 DNA: TGTGCCATCAGTCCCTCGGAGGGGCGGGGCACAGATACGCAGTATTTT

J gene: TRBJ2-5
V gene: TRBV4-1
clone size: few
D gene: NA
CDR3 protein: CASSQSEVGEEETQYF
CDR3 DNA: TGCGCCAGCAGCCAATCAGAGGTCGGGGAGGAAGAGACCCAGTACTTC

J gene: TRBJ2-5
V gene: TRBV13
clone size: NA
D gene: NA
CDR3 protein: CASSLVPRSGVQETQYF
CDR3 DNA: TGTGCCAGCAGCTTAGTTCCCCGATCTGGGGTACAAGAGACCCAGTACTTC

J gene: TRBJ2-3
V gene: TRBV7-2
clone size: many
D gene: NA
CDR3 protein: CASSLDSGVSRGQYF
CDR3 DNA: TGTGCCAGCAGCTTAGACTCGGGTGTGAGCAGGGGTCAGTATTTT

J gene: TRBJ2-5
V gene: TRBV5-1
clone size: many
D gene: TRBD1
CDR3 protein: CASSKGQGWETQYF
CDR3 DNA: TGCGCCAGCAGCAAAGGACAGGGCTGGGAGACCCAGTACTTC

J gene: TRBJ2-4
V gene: TRBV6-2/TRBV6-3
clone size: many
D gene: NA
CDR3 protein: CASASGRRANIQYF
CDR3 DNA: TGTGCCAGCGCCTCAGGGCGCAGGGCGAACATTCAGTACTTC

J gene: TRBJ2-2
V gene: TRBV4-3
clone size: many
D gene: TRBD2
CDR3 protein: CASSQEVAAGLGELFF
CDR3 DNA: TGCGCCAGCAGCCAAGAAGTGGCAGCGGGACTGGGGGAGCTGTTTTTT

J gene: TRBJ2-7
V gene: TRBV7-9
clone size: NA
D gene: TRBD2
CDR3 protein: CASSLILAGVHEQYF
CDR3 DNA: TGTGCCAGCAGCTTAATACTAGCGGGGGTCCACGAGCAGTACTTC

J gene: TRBJ2-2
V gene: TRBV19
clone size: NA
D gene: NA
CDR3 protein: CASSMSRASGELFF
CDR3 DNA: TGTGCCAGTAGTATGTCTCGGGCCTCCGGGGAGCTGTTTTTT

J gene: TRBJ1-1
V gene: TRBV15
clone size: few
D gene: NA
CDR3 protein: CATSREGGAEAFF
CDR3 DNA: TGTGCCACCAGCAGGGAGGGGGGCGCTGAAGCTTTCTTT

J gene: TRBJ1-1
V gene: TRBV5-1
clone size: many
D gene: NA
CDR3 protein: CASSLQASNTEAFF
CDR3 DNA: TGCGCCAGCAGCTTGCAGGCTTCGAACACTGAAGCTTTCTTT

J gene: TRBJ2-7
V gene: TRBV5-1
clone size: many
D gene: NA
CDR3 protein: CASSLAGAGTYEQYF
CDR3 DNA: TGCGCCAGCAGCTTGGCCGGGGCCGGTACCTACGAGCAGTACTTC

J gene: TRBJ2-5
V gene: TRBV5-1
clone size: many
D gene: NA
CDR3 protein: CASSRNPSEETQYF
CDR3 DNA: TGCGCCAGCAGCCGGAACCCGTCGGAGGAGACCCAGTACTTC

J gene: TRBJ2-3
V gene: TRBV6-5
clone size: many
D gene: TRBD1
CDR3 protein: CASRIDRGTDTQYF
CDR3 DNA: TGTGCCAGCAGGATAGACAGGGGCACAGATACGCAGTATTTT

J gene: TRBJ1-5
V gene: TRBV5-1
clone size: few
D gene: NA
CDR3 protein: CASSIEGLLNQPQHF
CDR3 DNA: TGCGCCAGCAGCATAGAGGGGCTCCTCAATCAGCCCCAGCATTTT

J gene: TRBJ2-1
V gene: TRBV5-1
clone size: few
D gene: TRBD2
CDR3 protein: CASSLGRGAVEQFF
CDR3 DNA: TGCGCCAGCAGCTTGGGGCGGGGGGCAGTTGAGCAGTTCTTC

J gene: TRBJ1-2
V gene: TRBV10-3
clone size: few
D gene: TRBD1
CDR3 protein: CAISDQVLTGGFYGYTF
CDR3 DNA: TGTGCCATCAGTGATCAAGTGTTGACAGGGGGCTTCTATGGCTACACCTTC

J gene: TRBJ1-5
V gene: TRBV19
clone size: few
D gene: NA
CDR3 protein: CASRPNGGYSGQPQHF
CDR3 DNA: TGTGCCAGTAGGCCTAACGGGGGTTATTCTGGTCAGCCCCAGCATTTT

J gene: TRBJ1-5
V gene: TRBV4-1
clone size: many
D gene: TRBD1
CDR3 protein: CASSLRQGRGYQPQHF
CDR3 DNA: TGCGCCAGCAGCTTACGACAGGGCAGGGGGTATCAGCCCCAGCATTTT

J gene: TRBJ2-7
V gene: TRBV7-6
clone size: few
D gene: NA
CDR3 protein: CASSLDTGTYEQYF
CDR3 DNA: TGTGCCAGCAGCTTAGACACAGGGACCTACGAGCAGTACTTC

J gene: TRBJ2-3
V gene: TRBV10-3
clone size: NA
D gene: NA
CDR3 protein: CAISGGGDTDTQYF
CDR3 DNA: TGTGCCATCAGTGGTGGAGGGGACACAGATACGCAGTATTTT

J gene: TRBJ2-1
V gene: TRBV10-3
clone size: few
D gene: TRBD1
CDR3 protein: CAISDGQGAHEQFF
CDR3 DNA: TGTGCCATCAGTGACGGACAGGGGGCACATGAGCAGTTCTTC